The 13 T cell receptor beta chains below come from one sample, sequenced in a study of blood T cell repertoires in COVID-19. Using immunoSEQ multiplex PCR, the repertoire was profiled, and TCRdb retains in-frame clones only, with some absent. The repertoire holds tens of thousands of clones, with roughly nine tenths as singletons. Sequencing was carried out using peripheral blood. Receptors were obtained from a human donor with acute or convalescent COVID-19. The donor label of this sample is uncertain.

The V call is TRBV10-3, the J call TRBJ2-2; TRBD2 matches 7 bases. V was clipped by 8 bases and J by 3 bases; unmatched bases: 6. CDR1 is ENHRY and CDR2 is SYGVKD in the germline V gene. The length of the CDR3 is 14 residues. DNA of the CDR3: TGTGCCATCCGCCGACTAGCCGACACCGGGGAGCTGTTTTTT. Translated, it gives CAIRRLADTGELFF.

The chain employs TRBV29-1 and TRBJ2-1, with TRBD1 matching over 8 bases. V lost 7 bases to trimming and J lost 7 bases; unmatched junction nucleotides: 12. The germline V gene encodes CDR1 SQVTM and CDR2 ANQGSEA. The CDR3 totals 14 residues. The DNA of the CDR3 is TGCAGCGGCCTCGGTCGGGACAGGTATAATGAGCAGTTCTTC. Amino acids: CSGLGRDRYNEQFF.

This chain links TRBV28 with TRBJ2-3, with 7 bases aligning to TRBD1. The CDR3 runs to 14 residues. In germline, CDR1 is MDHEN, CDR2 SYDVKM. V gave up 6 bases and J gave up 3 bases; unmatched junction bases: 6. The CDR3 sequence is CASSLGQKTDTQYF. In nucleotides, the CDR3 is TGTGCCAGCAGCCTGGGACAGAAAACAGATACGCAGTATTTT. The full variable domain, completed using reference TRBV28 and TRBJ2-3, is DVKVTQSSRYLVKRTGEKVFLECVQDMDHENMFWYRQDPGLGLRLIYFSYDVKMKEKGDIPEGYSVSREKKERFSLILESASTNQTSMYLCASSLGQKTDTQYFGPGTRLTVL.

The chain is built from TRBV11-2 and TRBJ2-7; possibly TRBD2 for D (5 bases). Germline-derived CDR1 and CDR2 are SGHAT and FQNNGV. V lost 3 bases and J lost 0, with 12 bases in between. The CDR3 has 15 amino acids. The DNA of the CDR3 is TGTGCCAGCAGCTTCGGACTTCCCAGCTCCTACGAGCAGTACGTC. Its translation: CASSFGLPSSYEQYV.

The chain is built from TRBV6-6 and TRBJ2-7; D might be TRBD1 (5 bases). The CDR3 is 11 residues long. The germline V gene has CDR1 MNHNY and CDR2 SVGAGI (reference sequence). Trimming shortened V by 2 bases and J by 8 bases, and 7 bases separated the two germline ends. DNA of the CDR3: TGTGCCAGCAGTTACCAGGACAAGCAGTACTTC. This codes for CASSYQDKQYF.

The chain couples TRBV5-6 to TRBJ2-3, with a tentative D call TRBD1 (6 bases). Per the germline V gene, CDR1 is SGHDT and CDR2 is YYEEEE. The V gene lost 4 bases and the J gene lost 5 bases, with 17 bases spanning the gap. The CDR3 covers 15 residues. This CDR3 reads CASSPRVARGDTQYF. In nucleotides, the CDR3 is TGTGCCAGCAGCCCCAGGGTAGCCAGGGGAGATACGCAGTATTTT.

Written as DNA, the CDR3 is TGTGCCAGCAGTTTATCGTCAGGGAGGGGTTCACCCCTCCACTTT. Amino acids: CASSLSSGRGSPLHF. The chain recombines TRBV28 with TRBJ1-6; D might be TRBD1 (5 bases). This CDR3 contains 15 residues. V shed 1 base and J shed 9 bases, with 13 bases lying between them. Per germline, CDR1 MDHEN and CDR2 SYDVKM.

This chain connects TRBV7-2 to TRBJ1-6, with D perhaps matching TRBD1 (6 bases). The germline gives CDR1 SGHTA, CDR2 FQGNSA. CDR3 length: 15 amino acids. V lost 5 bases and J 7 bases, leaving 15 bases between the germline ends. The CDR3, as DNA: TGTGCCAGCAGCACCAGACAGGTGGAGAATTCACCCCTCCACTTT. Translated: CASSTRQVENSPLHF.

The chain is built from TRBV7-8 and TRBJ2-1, with D perhaps matching TRBD2 (5 bases). The CDR3 has 17 residues. V dropped 0 bases and J dropped 0 bases, with 12 bases sitting between them. Germline CDR1 SGHVS, CDR2 FQNEAQ. The DNA of the CDR3 is TGTGCCAGCAGCTTAGCAAGCGGAGCTAGCTCCTACAATGAGCAGTTCTTC. It is translated as CASSLASGASSYNEQFF.

The gene calls are TRBV9 and TRBJ2-2, with 9 bases aligning to TRBD1. The CDR3 spans 16 residues. Germline V lookup: CDR1 SGDLS, CDR2 YYNGEE. V gave up 0 bases and J gave up 2 bases; unmatched junction bases: 2. CDR3 DNA: TGTGCCAGCAGCGTAGTAACAGGGGGCAACACCGGGGAGCTGTTTTTT. Protein product: CASSVVTGGNTGELFF.

This chain connects TRBV5-1 to TRBJ1-2; TRBD1 agrees at 7 bases. V lost 4 bases, J lost 7 bases, and 10 bases stayed unmatched. The germline CDR1 and CDR2 sequences are SGHRS and YFSETQ. CDR3 size: 14 residues. The CDR3, as DNA: TGCGCCAGCAGCACCTTACAGGGGCAAGGTGGCTACACCTTC. This translates into CASSTLQGQGGYTF.

Remarks on this clone: Other DNA variants within this sample encode the same CDR3. The chain is built from TRBV20-1 and TRBJ2-7; D uncertain. Germline CDR1 is DFQATT and CDR2 is SNEGSKA (reference sequence). Trimming shortened V by 3 bases and J by 7 bases, and 10 bases separated the two germline ends. This CDR3 is built from 11 residues. CDR3 in DNA: TGCAGTGCTAGCGCCTCCAGAGAGCAGTACTTC. This encodes CSASASREQYF.

The chain is built from TRBV6-5 and TRBJ1-2; TRBD1 matches 8 bases. The V segment lost 7 bases and the J segment 1 base; nucleotides outside the gene matches: 5. Germline CDR1 and CDR2: MNHEY and SVGAGI. The CDR3 has 14 amino acids. The CDR3 DNA follows: TGTGCCAGCACCTCGGACAGGGATAACTATGGCTACACCTTC. This translates into CASTSDRDNYGYTF.